This TCR beta chain was identified in a study of blood T cell repertoires in COVID-19. Germline loops: CDR1 LNHDA, CDR2 SQIVND (reference sequence). Trimming took off 5 bases at V and 5 bases at J, with 21 bases between the two ends. The CDR3 covers 16 residues. This table comes from immunoSEQ multiplex PCR, and its TCRdb copy is limited to in-frame clones, with some not included. The repertoire consists of under 70,000 clones, with more than 75% occurring once and the leading ten covering around 10%. This receptor was identified in a middle-aged woman who had recovered from COVID-19. The sequenced sample consisted of PBMCs or T cells enriched from blood (not recorded which). The chain carries TRBV19 and TRBJ1-2, with TRBD1 as a possible D gene (6 bases). The CDR3 loop reads CASSSWDNRVHYGYTF. CDR3 DNA: TGTGCCAGTAGTTCCTGGGACAATCGAGTCCATTATGGCTACACCTTC.